The rows below give T cell receptor beta chains drawn from one sample of a study of technical replicates of blood from several donors. Assay used: immunoSEQ multiplex PCR; TCRdb lists only in-frame clones, some missing. The repertoire consists of around 100,000 clones, with around 96% occurring once and the leading ten covering roughly 0.21%. Sequencing was performed on T cells isolated from PBMCs. Source of these receptors: a human donor in good health. The conserved cysteine and the conserved F or W are not part of the CDR3 here. The order of the fields is V gene, J gene, CDR3 protein.

v_call: TRBV11-1; j_call: TRBJ2-1; cdr3_aa: ASSSPRDSYTNEQF
v_call: TRBV19; j_call: TRBJ2-1; cdr3_aa: ASRHSSSYNEQF
v_call: TRBV4-2; j_call: TRBJ1-2; cdr3_aa: ASSQGQALGYGYT
v_call: TRBV5-1; j_call: TRBJ2-1; cdr3_aa: ASSLLSEEQF
v_call: TRBV29-1; j_call: TRBJ1-1; cdr3_aa: SVVVPIRVTEAF
v_call: TRBV7-3; j_call: TRBJ1-2; cdr3_aa: ASSLGRNGPGGYGYT
v_call: TRBV19; j_call: TRBJ1-3; cdr3_aa: ASFPSAGRGGGNTIY
v_call: TRBV19; j_call: TRBJ2-7; cdr3_aa: ASSRRRYEQY
v_call: TRBV2; j_call: TRBJ2-7; cdr3_aa: AWNRDRDYEQY
v_call: TRBV9; j_call: TRBJ2-3; cdr3_aa: ASSVVTGGPDTQY
v_call: TRBV11-3; j_call: TRBJ1-1; cdr3_aa: ASSSGQSNTEAF